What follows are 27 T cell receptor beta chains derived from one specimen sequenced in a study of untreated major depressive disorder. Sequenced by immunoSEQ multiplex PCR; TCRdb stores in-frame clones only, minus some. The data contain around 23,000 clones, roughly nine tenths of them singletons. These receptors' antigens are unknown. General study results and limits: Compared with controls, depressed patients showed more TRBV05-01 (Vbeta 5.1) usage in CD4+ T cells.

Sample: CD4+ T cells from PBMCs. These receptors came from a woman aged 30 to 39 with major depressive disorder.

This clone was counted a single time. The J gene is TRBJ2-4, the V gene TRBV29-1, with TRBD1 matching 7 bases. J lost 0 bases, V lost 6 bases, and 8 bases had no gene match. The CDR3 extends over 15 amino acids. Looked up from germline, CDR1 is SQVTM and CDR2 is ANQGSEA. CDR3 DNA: TGCAGCGTGCAACAGGGGCTCTTAGCCAAAAACATTCAGTACTTC. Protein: CSVQQGLLAKNIQYF.

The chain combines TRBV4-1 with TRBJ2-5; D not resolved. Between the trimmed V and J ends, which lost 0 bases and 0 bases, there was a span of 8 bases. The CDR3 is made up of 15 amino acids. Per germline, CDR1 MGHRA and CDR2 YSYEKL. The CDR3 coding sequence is TGCGCCAGCAGCCAAGATGGGCTTTACCAAGAGACCCAGTACTTC. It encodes CASSQDGLYQETQYF.

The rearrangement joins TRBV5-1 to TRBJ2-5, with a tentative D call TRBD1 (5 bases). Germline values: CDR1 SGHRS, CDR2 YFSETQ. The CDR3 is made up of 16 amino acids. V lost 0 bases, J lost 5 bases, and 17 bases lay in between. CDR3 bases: TGCGCCAGCAGCTTGGGGTATCAGGGTTCTCGGGAGACCCAGTACTTC. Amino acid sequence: CASSLGYQGSRETQYF. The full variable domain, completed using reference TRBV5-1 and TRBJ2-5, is KAGVTQTPRYLIKTRGQQVTLSCSPISGHRSVSWYQQTPGQGLQFLFEYFSETQRNKGNFPGRFSGRQFSNSRSEMNVSTLELGDSALYLCASSLGYQGSRETQYFGPGTRLLVL.

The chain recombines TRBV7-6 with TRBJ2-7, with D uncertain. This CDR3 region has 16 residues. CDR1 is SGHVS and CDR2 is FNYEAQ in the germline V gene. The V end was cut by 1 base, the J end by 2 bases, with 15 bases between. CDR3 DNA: TGTGCCAGCAGCTTAGGTAGGGCGGTGGAACCCTACGAGCAGTACTTC. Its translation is CASSLGRAVEPYEQYF.

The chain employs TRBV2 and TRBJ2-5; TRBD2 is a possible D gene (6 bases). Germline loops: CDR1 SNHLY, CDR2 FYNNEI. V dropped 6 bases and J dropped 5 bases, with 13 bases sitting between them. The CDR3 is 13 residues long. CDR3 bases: TGTGCCAGCAGGGACGGCGCGGGGGAGACCCAGTACTTC. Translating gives CASRDGAGETQYF.

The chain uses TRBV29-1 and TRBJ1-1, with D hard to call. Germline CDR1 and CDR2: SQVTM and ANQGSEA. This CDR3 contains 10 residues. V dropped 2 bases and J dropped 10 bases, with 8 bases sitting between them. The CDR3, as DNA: TGCAGCGTTGAACGGTTGCCAGCTTTCTTT. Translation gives CSVERLPAFF.

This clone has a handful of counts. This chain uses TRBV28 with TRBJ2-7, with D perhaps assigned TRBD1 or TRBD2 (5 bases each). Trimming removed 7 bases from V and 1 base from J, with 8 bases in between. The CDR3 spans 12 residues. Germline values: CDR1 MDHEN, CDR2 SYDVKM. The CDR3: CASTGPSYEQYF. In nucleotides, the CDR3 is TGTGCCAGCACGGGGCCGTCCTACGAGCAGTACTTC.

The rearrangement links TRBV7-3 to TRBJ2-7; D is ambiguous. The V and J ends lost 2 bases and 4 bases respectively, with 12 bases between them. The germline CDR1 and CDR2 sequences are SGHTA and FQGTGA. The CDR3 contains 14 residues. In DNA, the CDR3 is TGTGCCAGCAGCTTACAGGCAGGCTTGTACGAGCAGTACTTC. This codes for CASSLQAGLYEQYF.

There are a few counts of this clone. CDR3 nucleotide sequence: TGCGCCAGCAGCCGCACCGTGGCGGGCGCGATGGGCAATGAGCAGTTCTTC. It is translated as CASSRTVAGAMGNEQFF. V and J are TRBV4-1 and TRBJ2-1; tentative D call: TRBD2 (5 bases). This CDR3 spans 17 amino acids. Germline V gene lookup returns CDR1 MGHRA and CDR2 YSYEKL. V was clipped by 4 bases and J by 6 bases, with 22 bases between them.

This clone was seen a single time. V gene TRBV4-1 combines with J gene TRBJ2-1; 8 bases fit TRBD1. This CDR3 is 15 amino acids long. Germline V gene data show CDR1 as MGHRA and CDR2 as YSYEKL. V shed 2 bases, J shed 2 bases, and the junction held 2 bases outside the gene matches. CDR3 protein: CASSQLGQAYNEQFF. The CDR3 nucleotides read TGCGCCAGCAGCCAACTGGGACAGGCCTACAATGAGCAGTTCTTC.

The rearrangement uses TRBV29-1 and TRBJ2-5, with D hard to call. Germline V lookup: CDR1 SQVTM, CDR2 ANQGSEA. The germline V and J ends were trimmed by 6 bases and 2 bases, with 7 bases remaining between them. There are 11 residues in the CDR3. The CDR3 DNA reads TGCAGCGTAGAAACACAAGAGACCCAGTACTTC. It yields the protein CSVETQETQYF.

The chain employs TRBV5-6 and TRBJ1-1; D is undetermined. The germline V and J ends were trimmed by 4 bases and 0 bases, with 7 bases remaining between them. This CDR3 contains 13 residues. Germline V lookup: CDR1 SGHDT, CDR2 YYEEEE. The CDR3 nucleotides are TGTGCCAGCAGCCGACCCCTGAACACTGAAGCTTTCTTT. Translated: CASSRPLNTEAFF.

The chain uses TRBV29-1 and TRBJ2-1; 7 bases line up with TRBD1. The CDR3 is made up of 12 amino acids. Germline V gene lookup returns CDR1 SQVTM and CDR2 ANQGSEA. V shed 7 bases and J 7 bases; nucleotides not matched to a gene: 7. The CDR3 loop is CSGNRGPNEQFF. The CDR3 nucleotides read TGCAGCGGTAACAGGGGTCCGAATGAGCAGTTCTTC.

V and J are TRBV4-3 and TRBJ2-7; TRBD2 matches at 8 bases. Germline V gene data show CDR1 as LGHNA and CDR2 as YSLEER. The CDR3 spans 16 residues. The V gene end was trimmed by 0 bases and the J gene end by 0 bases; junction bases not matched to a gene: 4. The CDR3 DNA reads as TGCGCCAGCAGCCAAGAAACGGCGGGAGGCTCCTACGAGCAGTACTTC. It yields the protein CASSQETAGGSYEQYF.

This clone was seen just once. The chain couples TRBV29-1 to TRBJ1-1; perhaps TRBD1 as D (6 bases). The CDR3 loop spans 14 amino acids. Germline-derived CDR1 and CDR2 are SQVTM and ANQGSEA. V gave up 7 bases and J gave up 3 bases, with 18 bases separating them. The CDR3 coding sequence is TGCAGCGGACGGACAGCCGGAGGGTACACTGAAGCTTTCTTT. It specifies CSGRTAGGYTEAFF.

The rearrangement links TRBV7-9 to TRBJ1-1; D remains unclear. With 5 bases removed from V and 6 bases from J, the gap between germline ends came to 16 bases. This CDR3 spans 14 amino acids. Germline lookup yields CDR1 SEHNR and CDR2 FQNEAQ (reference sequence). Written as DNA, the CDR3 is TGTGCCAGCAGCAAAGAGGGAATTGTGGCTGAAGCTTTCTTT. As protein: CASSKEGIVAEAFF.

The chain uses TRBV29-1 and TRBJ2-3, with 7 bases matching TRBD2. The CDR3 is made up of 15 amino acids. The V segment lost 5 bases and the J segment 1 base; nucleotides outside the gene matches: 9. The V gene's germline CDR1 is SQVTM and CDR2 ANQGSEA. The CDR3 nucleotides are TGCAGCGTTTCGTCTGGGGGAGGGGGCACAGATACGCAGTATTTT. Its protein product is CSVSSGGGGTDTQYF.

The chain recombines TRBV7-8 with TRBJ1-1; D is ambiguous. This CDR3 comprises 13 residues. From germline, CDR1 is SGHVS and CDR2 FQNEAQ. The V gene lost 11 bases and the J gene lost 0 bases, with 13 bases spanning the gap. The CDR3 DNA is TGTGCCTCTCGAAGGACCTTGAACACTGAAGCTTTCTTT. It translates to CASRRTLNTEAFF.

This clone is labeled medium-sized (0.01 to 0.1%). This CDR3 is CASSSFQGEAFF. In nucleotides, the CDR3 is TGCGCCAGCAGTTCCTTCCAGGGGGAAGCTTTCTTT. The chain employs TRBV5-1 and TRBJ1-1; D perhaps matches TRBD1 (6 bases). This CDR3 contains 12 residues. Germline lookup yields CDR1 SGHRS and CDR2 YFSETQ. Between the trimmed V and J ends, which lost 5 bases and 8 bases, there was a span of 13 bases.

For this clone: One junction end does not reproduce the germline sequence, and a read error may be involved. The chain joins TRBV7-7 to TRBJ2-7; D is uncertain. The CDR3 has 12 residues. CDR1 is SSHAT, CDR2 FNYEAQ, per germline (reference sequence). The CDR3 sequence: CASSLAPYEQYF. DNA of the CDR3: TGTGCTAGCAGCTTAGCCCCCTACGAGCAGTACTTC.

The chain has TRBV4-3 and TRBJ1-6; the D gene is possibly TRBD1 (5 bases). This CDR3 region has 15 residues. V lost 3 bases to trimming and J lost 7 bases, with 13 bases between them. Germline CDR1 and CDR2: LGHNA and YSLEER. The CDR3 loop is CASSQGTGNNSPLHF. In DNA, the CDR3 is TGCGCCAGCAGCCAGGGTACAGGAAACAATTCACCCCTCCACTTT.

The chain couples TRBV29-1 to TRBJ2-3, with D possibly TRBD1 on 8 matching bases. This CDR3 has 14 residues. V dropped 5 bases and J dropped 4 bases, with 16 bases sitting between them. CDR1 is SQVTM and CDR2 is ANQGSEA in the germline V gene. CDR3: CSVTTGGGPDTQYF. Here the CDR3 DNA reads TGCAGCGTTACCACAGGGGGAGGGCCAGATACGCAGTATTTT.

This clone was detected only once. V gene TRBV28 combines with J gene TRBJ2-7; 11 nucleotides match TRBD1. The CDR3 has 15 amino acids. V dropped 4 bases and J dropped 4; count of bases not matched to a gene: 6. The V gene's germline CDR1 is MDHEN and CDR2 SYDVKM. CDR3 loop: CASSSRDRGRYEQYF. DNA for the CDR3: TGTGCCAGCAGTTCCCGGGACAGGGGGAGGTACGAGCAGTACTTC.

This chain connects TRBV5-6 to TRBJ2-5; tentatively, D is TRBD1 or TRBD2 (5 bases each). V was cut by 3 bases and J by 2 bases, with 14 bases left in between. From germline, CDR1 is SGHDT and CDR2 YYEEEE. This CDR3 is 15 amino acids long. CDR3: CASSSHRDQQETQYF. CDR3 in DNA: TGTGCCAGCAGCTCCCACCGGGACCAACAAGAGACCCAGTACTTC.

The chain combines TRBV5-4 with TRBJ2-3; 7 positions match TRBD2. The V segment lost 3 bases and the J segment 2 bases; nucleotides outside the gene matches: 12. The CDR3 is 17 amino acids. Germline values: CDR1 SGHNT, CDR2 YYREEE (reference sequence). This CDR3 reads CASSSRGTGGNTDTQYF. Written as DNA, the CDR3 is TGTGCCAGCAGCTCCCGAGGAACGGGAGGTAACACAGATACGCAGTATTTT.

This CDR3 reads CASSPQFAPSEAFF. The CDR3 coding sequence is TGTGCCAGCAGCCCCCAGTTCGCTCCGTCTGAAGCTTTCTTT. The chain joins TRBV6-5 to TRBJ1-1; D unclear. CDR3 length equals 14 residues. The germline V gene has CDR1 MNHEY and CDR2 SVGAGI. Trimming shortened V by 6 bases and J by 6 bases, and 17 bases separated the two germline ends.

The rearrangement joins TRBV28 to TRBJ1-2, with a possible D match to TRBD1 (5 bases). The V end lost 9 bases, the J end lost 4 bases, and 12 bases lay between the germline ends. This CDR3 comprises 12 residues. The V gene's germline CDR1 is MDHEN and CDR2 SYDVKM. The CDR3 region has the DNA TGTGCCAGTCGAAGAGGGACCTATGGCTACACCTTC. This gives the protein CASRRGTYGYTF.